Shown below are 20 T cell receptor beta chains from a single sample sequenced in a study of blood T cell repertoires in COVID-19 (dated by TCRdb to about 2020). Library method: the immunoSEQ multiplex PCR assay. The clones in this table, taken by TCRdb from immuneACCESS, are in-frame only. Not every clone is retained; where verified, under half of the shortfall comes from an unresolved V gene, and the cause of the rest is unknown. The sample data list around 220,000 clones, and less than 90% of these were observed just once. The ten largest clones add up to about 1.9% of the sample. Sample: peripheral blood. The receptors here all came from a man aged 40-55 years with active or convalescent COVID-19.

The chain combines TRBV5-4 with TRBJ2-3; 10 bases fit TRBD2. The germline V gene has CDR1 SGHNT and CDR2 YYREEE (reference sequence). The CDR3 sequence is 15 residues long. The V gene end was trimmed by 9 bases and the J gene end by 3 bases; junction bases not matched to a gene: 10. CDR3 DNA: TGTGCCACCACCACTAGCGGGGTGTTGACAGATACGCAGTATTTT. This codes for CATTTSGVLTDTQYF.

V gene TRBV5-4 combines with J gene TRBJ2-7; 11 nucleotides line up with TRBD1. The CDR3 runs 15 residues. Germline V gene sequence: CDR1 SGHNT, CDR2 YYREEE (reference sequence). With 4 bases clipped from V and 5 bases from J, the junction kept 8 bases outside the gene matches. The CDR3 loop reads CASSLRDRGSDEQYF. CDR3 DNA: TGTGCCAGCAGCCTCAGGGACAGGGGGTCTGACGAGCAGTACTTC. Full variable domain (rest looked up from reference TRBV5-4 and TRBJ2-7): ETGVTQSPTHLIKTRGQQVTLRCSSQSGHNTVSWYQQALGQGPQFIFQYYREEENGRGNFPPRFSGLQFPNYSSELNVNALELDDSALYLCASSLRDRGSDEQYFGPGTRLTVT.

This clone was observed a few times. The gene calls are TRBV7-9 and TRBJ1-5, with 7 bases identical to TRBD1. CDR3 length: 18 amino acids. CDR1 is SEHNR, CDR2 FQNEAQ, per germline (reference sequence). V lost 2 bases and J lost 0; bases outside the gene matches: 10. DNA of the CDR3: TGTGCCAGCAGCTTAATAGTGCAGGGGGATCATAGCAATCAGCCCCAGCATTTT. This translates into CASSLIVQGDHSNQPQHF.

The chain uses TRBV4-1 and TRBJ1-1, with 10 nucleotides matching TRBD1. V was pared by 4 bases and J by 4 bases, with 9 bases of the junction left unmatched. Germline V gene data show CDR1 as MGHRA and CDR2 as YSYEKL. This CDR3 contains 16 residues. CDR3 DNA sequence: TGCGCCAGCAGCCCAGACAGGGGGCGTCTGGGCACTGAAGCTTTCTTT. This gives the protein CASSPDRGRLGTEAFF.

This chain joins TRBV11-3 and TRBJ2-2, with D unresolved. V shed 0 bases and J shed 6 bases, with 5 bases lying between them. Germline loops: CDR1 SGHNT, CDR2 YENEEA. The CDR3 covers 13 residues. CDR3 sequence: CASSLETPGELFF. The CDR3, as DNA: TGTGCCAGCAGCTTAGAAACACCCGGGGAGCTGTTTTTT.

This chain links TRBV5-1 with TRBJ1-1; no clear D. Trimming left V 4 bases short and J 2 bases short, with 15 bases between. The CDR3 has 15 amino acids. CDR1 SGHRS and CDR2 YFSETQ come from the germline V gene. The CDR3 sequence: CASSREGTLNTEAFF. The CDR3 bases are TGCGCCAGCAGCCGGGAGGGCACCCTAAACACTGAAGCTTTCTTT.

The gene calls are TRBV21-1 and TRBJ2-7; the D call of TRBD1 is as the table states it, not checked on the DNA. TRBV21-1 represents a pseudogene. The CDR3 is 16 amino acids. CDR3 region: CASSKEVGRISYEQYF. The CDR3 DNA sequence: TGTGCCAGCAGCAAAGAAGTTGGCAGAATCTCCTACGAGCAGTACTTC.

The chain's CDR3 is CASSLGNSYNSPLHF. The CDR3 DNA follows: TGTGCCAGCAGTTTGGGCAACTCCTATAATTCACCCCTCCACTTT. The rearrangement joins TRBV28 to TRBJ1-6; D gene unclear. The CDR3 is 15 residues long. V lost 3 bases and J 0 bases, leaving 6 bases between the germline ends. Germline values: CDR1 MDHEN, CDR2 SYDVKM.

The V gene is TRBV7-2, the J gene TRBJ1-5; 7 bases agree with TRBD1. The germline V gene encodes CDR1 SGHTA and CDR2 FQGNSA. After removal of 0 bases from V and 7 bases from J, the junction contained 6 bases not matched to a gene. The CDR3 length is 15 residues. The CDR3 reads CASSLAGQVSQPQHF. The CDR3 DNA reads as TGTGCCAGCAGCTTAGCTGGACAGGTCTCCCAGCCCCAGCATTTT.

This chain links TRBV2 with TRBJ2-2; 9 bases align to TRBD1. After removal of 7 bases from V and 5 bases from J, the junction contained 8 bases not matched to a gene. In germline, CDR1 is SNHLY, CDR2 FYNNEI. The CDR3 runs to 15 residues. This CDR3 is CASKIGTGWTGELFF. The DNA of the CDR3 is TGTGCCAGCAAAATCGGGACAGGGTGGACCGGGGAGCTGTTTTTT.

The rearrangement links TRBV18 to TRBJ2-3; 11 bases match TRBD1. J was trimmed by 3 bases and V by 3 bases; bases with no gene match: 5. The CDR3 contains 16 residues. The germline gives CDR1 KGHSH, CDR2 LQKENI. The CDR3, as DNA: TGTGCCAGCTCACCGGACAGGGGGCTGCCTACAGATACGCAGTATTTT. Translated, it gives CASSPDRGLPTDTQYF.

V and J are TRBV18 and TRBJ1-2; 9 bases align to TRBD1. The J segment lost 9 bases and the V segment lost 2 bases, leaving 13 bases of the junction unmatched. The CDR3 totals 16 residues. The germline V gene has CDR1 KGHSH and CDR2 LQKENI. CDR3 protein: CASSPVTPGQGESYTF. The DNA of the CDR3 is TGTGCCAGCTCACCAGTTACACCGGGACAGGGAGAAAGCTACACCTTC.

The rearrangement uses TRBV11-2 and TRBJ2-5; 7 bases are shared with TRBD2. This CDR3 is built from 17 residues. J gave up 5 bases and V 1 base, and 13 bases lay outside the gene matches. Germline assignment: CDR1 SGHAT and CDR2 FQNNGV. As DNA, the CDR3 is TGTGCCAGCAGCTTAGTGTTTGGTGGGAGGGCCGGGGAGACCCAGTACTTC. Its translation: CASSLVFGGRAGETQYF.

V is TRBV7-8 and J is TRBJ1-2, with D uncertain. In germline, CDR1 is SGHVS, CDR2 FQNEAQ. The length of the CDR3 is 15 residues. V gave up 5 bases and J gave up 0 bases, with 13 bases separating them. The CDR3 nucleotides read TGTGCCAGCAGCCCTAGCAACTCAGCTAACTATGGCTACACCTTC. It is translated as CASSPSNSANYGYTF.

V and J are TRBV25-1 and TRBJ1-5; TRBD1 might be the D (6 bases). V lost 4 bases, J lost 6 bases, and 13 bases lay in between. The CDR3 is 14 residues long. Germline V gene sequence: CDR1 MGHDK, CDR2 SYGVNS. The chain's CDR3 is CASSAEQGVQPQHF. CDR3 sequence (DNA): TGTGCCAGCAGTGCAGAACAGGGAGTTCAGCCCCAGCATTTT.

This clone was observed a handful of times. The CDR3 sequence is CASSPLGFRGNINEKLFF. Written as DNA, the CDR3 is TGTGCCAGCAGTCCCTTAGGTTTCAGGGGGAACATTAATGAAAAACTGTTTTTT. The chain carries TRBV2 and TRBJ1-4; 7 bases align to TRBD1. The V gene end was trimmed by 5 bases and the J gene end by 4 bases; junction bases not matched to a gene: 16. The germline gives CDR1 SNHLY, CDR2 FYNNEI. This CDR3 contains 18 residues.

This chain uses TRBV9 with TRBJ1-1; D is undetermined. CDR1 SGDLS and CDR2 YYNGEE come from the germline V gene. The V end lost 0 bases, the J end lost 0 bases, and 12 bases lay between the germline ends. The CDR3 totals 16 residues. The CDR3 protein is CASSVATGDMNTEAFF. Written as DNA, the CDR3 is TGTGCCAGCAGCGTAGCTACCGGAGATATGAACACTGAAGCTTTCTTT.

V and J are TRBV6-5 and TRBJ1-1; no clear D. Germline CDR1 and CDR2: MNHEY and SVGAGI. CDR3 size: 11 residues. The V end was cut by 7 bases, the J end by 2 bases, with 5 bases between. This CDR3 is CASTRNTEAFF. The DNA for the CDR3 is TGTGCCAGCACCAGAAACACTGAAGCTTTCTTT.

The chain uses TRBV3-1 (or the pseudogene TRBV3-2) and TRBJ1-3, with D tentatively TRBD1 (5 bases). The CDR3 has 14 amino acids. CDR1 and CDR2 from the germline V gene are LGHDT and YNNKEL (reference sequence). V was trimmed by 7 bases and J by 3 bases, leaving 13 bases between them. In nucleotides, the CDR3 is TGTGCCAGCAAACAAGGGGTCTTTGGAAACACCATATATTTT. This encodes CASKQGVFGNTIYF.

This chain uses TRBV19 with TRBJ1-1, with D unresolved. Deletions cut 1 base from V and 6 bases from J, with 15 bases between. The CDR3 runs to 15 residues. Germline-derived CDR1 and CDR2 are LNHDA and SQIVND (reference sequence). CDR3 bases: TGTGCCAGTAGTATAGGGAGCCCTCCTAGCTCTGAAGCTTTCTTT. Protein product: CASSIGSPPSSEAFF.